This T cell receptor beta chain stems from a study of blood T cell repertoires in COVID-19. Overall study: Sample material is recorded as cDNA or gDNA derived from T cells, B-cell-depleted T cells, or PBMCs.

Clones were sequenced by immunoSEQ multiplex PCR, and TCRdb holds only the in-frame ones, with some missing. The repertoire holds 120,000 to 150,000 clones, with 84% as singletons. Exposed volunteers were people who met a COVID-19 case within 2 weeks before study entry. The CDR3 is 13 residues long. Trimming removed 2 bases from V and 7 bases from J, with 11 bases in between. CDR1 and CDR2 (germline): MNHEY, SVGAGI. The chain combines TRBV6-5 with TRBJ1-2; D not certain. The sequenced material came from PBMCs or T cells enriched from blood (not recorded which). The clonotype comes from a woman in her forties or fifties who had been exposed to COVID-19. CDR3 amino acids: CASSYAGEGGYTF. DNA for the CDR3: TGTGCCAGCAGTTACGCCGGGGAAGGTGGCTACACCTTC.